These 23 T cell receptor beta chains came from one sample sequenced in a study of low-dose radiotherapy and immunotherapy resistance in tumors. TRAV and TRBV primers primed cDNA for both TCRalpha and TCRbeta. It was with a constant-region primer and a V-primer adapter that TCRs were amplified over approximately 20 PCR cycles. Each CDR3 protein gets one entry after TCRdb re-called the reads with MiXCR. This table holds 15,000 to 20,000 distinct CDR3 sequences, approximately 79% found once. The receptors were sampled from a human donor with advanced metastatic prostate, ovarian, gallbladder or colorectal cancer (not recorded which). This table probably holds off-target reads from a library built for another chain.

V is TRBV4-3 and J is TRBJ2-7; D gene uncertain. The V end was cut by 0 bases, the J end by 4 bases, with 10 bases between. CDR1 and CDR2 from the germline V gene are LGHNA and YSLEER. The CDR3 loop spans 14 amino acids. The CDR3 here is CASSQDGPAYEQYF. As DNA, the CDR3 is TGCGCCAGCAGCCAAGATGGCCCGGCTTACGAGCAGTACTTC.

This chain links TRBV6-2 or TRBV6-3 with TRBJ2-3, with 7 nucleotides matching TRBD1. J was trimmed by 2 bases and V by 9 bases; bases with no gene match: 11. CDR3 size: 15 residues. The V gene's germline CDR1 is MNHEY and CDR2 SVGEGT. CDR3 in DNA: TGTGCCAGTAGAGACCGGACAGGTCCCACAGATACGCAGTATTTT. This encodes CASRDRTGPTDTQYF.

The chain has TRBV28 and TRBJ2-7, with D maybe TRBD2 (5 bases). Trimming pared 8 bases from V and 4 bases from J, leaving 18 bases between. The CDR3 consists of 14 residues. Germline V lookup: CDR1 MDHEN, CDR2 SYDVKM. The DNA of the CDR3 is TGTGCCAGCCTCGTAAAAGGACGGACTTACGAGCAGTACTTC. This codes for CASLVKGRTYEQYF.

This clonotype was observed once. The rearrangement uses TRBV6-2 or TRBV6-3 and TRBJ2-3; no firm D call. The CDR3 has 13 amino acids. V was clipped by 8 bases and J by 2 bases, with 11 bases between them. Per the germline V gene, CDR1 is MNHEY and CDR2 is SVGEGT. CDR3 bases: TGTGCCAGCGGACGAGGCCCCACAGATACGCAGTATTTT. Translating gives CASGRGPTDTQYF.

A few counts support this clonotype. The rearrangement joins TRBV5-8 to TRBJ2-5; no firm D call. Per germline, CDR1 SGHTS and CDR2 YDEGEE. CDR3 length equals 12 residues. V shed 2 bases and J shed 4 bases, with 6 bases lying between them. CDR3 loop: CASSFLSETQYF. The CDR3 DNA reads as TGTGCCAGCAGCTTCTTGTCAGAGACCCAGTACTTC.

This clonotype was detected only a few times. The CDR3, as DNA: TGTGCCAGCACCGAAACGACCTTAGACACTGAAGCTTTCTTT. This encodes CASTETTLDTEAFF. J is TRBJ1-1 and V is TRBV2; D unresolved. V lost 7 bases and J lost 3, with 15 bases in between. The CDR3 is made up of 14 amino acids. Germline CDR1 is SNHLY and CDR2 is FYNNEI. The whole variable domain, remainder taken from reference TRBV2 and TRBJ1-1, is EPEVTQTPSHQVTQMGQEVILRCVPISNHLYFYWYRQILGQKVEFLVSFYNNEISEKSEIFDDQFSVERPDGSNFTLKIRSTKLEDSAMYFCASTETTLDTEAFFGQGTRLTVV.

This clonotype is a singleton in its sample. The V call is TRBV19, the J call TRBJ2-1; a possible D gene is TRBD2 (6 bases). V lost 3 bases and J 12 bases, leaving 12 bases between the germline ends. Germline CDR1 reads LNHDA; CDR2 reads SQIVND (reference sequence). The CDR3 is 12 amino acids. CDR3 loop: CASSMWGVGQFF. The CDR3 DNA is TGTGCCAGTAGTATGTGGGGGGTGGGGCAGTTCTTC.

V and J are TRBV12-3 or TRBV12-4 and TRBJ1-1, with TRBD1 matching over 8 bases. CDR3 size: 15 residues. V shed 6 bases and J 10 bases; nucleotides not matched to a gene: 16. The CDR3 nucleotides read TGTGCCAGCAGCGGGGACAGGCACCCAGGTAGCCGAGCTTTCTTT. This gives the protein CASSGDRHPGSRAFF.

This sequence joins TRBV6-5 and TRBJ2-5; 8 bases line up with TRBD1. The V gene end was trimmed by 4 bases and the J gene end by 1 base; junction bases not matched to a gene: 2. The CDR3 runs 14 residues. Germline V gene data show CDR1 as MNHEY and CDR2 as SVGAGI. The CDR3 region is CASSWTGIQETQYF. The CDR3 region has the DNA TGTGCCAGCAGTTGGACAGGGATCCAAGAGACCCAGTACTTC.

This clonotype has more than one count but fewer than ten. This sequence joins TRBV6-2 or TRBV6-3 and TRBJ2-2, with 10 bases identical to TRBD1. V gave up 2 bases and J gave up 4 bases; unmatched junction bases: 7. There are 17 residues in the CDR3. Germline V gene lookup returns CDR1 MNHEY and CDR2 SVGEGT. CDR3 in amino acids: CASSYPWTGGATGELFF. Here the CDR3 DNA reads TGTGCCAGCAGTTACCCATGGACAGGGGGTGCCACCGGGGAGCTGTTTTTT.

The V and J genes are TRBV29-1 and TRBJ2-5, with no clear D. Germline-derived CDR1 and CDR2 are SQVTM and ANQGSEA. The CDR3 spans 12 residues. V dropped 4 bases and J dropped 5 bases, with 11 bases sitting between them. The CDR3 region is CSVVSRSETQYF. The CDR3, as DNA: TGCAGCGTTGTGTCAAGGAGTGAGACCCAGTACTTC.

This chain links TRBV14 with TRBJ2-3; 13 bases align to TRBD2. Germline loops: CDR1 SGHDN, CDR2 FVKESK. After removal of 4 bases from V and 1 base from J, the junction contained 2 bases not matched to a gene. The CDR3 runs 16 residues. CDR3 region: CASSLGTSGGTDTQYF. The CDR3 coding sequence is TGTGCCAGCAGCCTTGGGACTAGCGGGGGCACAGATACGCAGTATTTT.

This chain connects TRBV7-2 to TRBJ2-3, with D unresolved. CDR3 size: 18 residues. Trimming shortened V by 5 bases and J by 0 bases, and 21 bases separated the two germline ends. CDR1 is SGHTA, CDR2 FQGNSA, per germline. CDR3 sequence: CASSRLGQKRSSTDTQYF. The CDR3 DNA reads TGTGCCAGCAGCCGACTTGGCCAGAAGAGGAGTAGCACAGATACGCAGTATTTT.

The gene calls are TRBV20-1 and TRBJ1-4, with D unresolved. Per germline, CDR1 DFQATT and CDR2 SNEGSKA (reference sequence). The CDR3 has 14 residues. V was cut by 5 bases and J by 5 bases, with 15 bases left in between. Here the CDR3 reads CSAQDLSVNEKLFF. In DNA form, the CDR3 reads TGCAGTGCTCAAGACCTATCTGTCAATGAAAAACTGTTTTTT.

V and J are TRBV24-1 and TRBJ2-1; TRBD1 agrees at 9 bases. Trimming cost V 5 bases and J 0 bases; bases outside gene matches: 7. This CDR3 has 17 amino acids. Germline CDR1 is KGHDR and CDR2 is SFDVKD. The CDR3 coding sequence is TGTGCCACCAGTGCCGCGCCGGGACAGGGCTCCTACAATGAGCAGTTCTTC. Translated, it gives CATSAAPGQGSYNEQFF.

The J gene is TRBJ1-6, the V gene TRBV28, with a possible D match to TRBD1 (5 bases). Germline CDR1 and CDR2: MDHEN and SYDVKM. Trimming stripped 7 bases from V and 0 bases from J, with 19 bases between. The CDR3 is 18 amino acids. The CDR3 is CASTFFRVGFSYNSPLHF. In nucleotides, the CDR3 is TGTGCCAGCACTTTCTTCAGGGTCGGGTTCTCCTATAATTCACCCCTCCACTTT.

This clonotype was counted between two and nine times. This chain connects TRBV5-6 to TRBJ1-2, with a tentative D call TRBD1 (6 bases). This CDR3 spans 14 amino acids. Looked up from germline, CDR1 is SGHDT and CDR2 is YYEEEE. Trimming cost V 4 bases and J 3 bases, with 13 bases left between them. CDR3 bases: TGTGCCAGCAGCCAGGGGTTATTCGACTATGGCTACACCTTC. Amino acid sequence: CASSQGLFDYGYTF.

This clonotype was observed a few times. The chain employs TRBV10-2 and TRBJ2-3; 8 bases fit TRBD2. The J segment lost 3 bases and the V segment lost 0 bases, leaving 11 bases of the junction unmatched. The germline V gene has CDR1 WSHSY and CDR2 SAAADI. The CDR3 contains 18 residues. The CDR3 nucleotides read TGCGCCAGCAGTGAGTCGCGAAGCGGGGGAGAGGTAACAGATACGCAGTATTTT. Amino acid sequence: CASSESRSGGEVTDTQYF.

The V gene is TRBV5-1, the J gene TRBJ1-1; D gene ambiguous. Germline CDR1 is SGHRS and CDR2 is YFSETQ. The V gene lost 0 bases and the J gene lost 0 bases, with 6 bases spanning the gap. The CDR3 sequence is 14 residues long. The CDR3, as DNA: TGCGCCAGCAGCTTGGATGGCCTGAACACTGAAGCTTTCTTT. It codes for CASSLDGLNTEAFF. The full variable domain, completed using reference TRBV5-1 and TRBJ1-1, is KAGVTQTPRYLIKTRGQQVTLSCSPISGHRSVSWYQQTPGQGLQFLFEYFSETQRNKGNFPGRFSGRQFSNSRSEMNVSTLELGDSALYLCASSLDGLNTEAFFGQGTRLTVV.

V usage is TRBV29-1 and J usage is TRBJ2-7, with D tentatively TRBD2 (7 bases). Germline V CDR1 and CDR2: SQVTM, ANQGSEA. V dropped 8 bases and J dropped 5 bases, with 13 bases sitting between them. This CDR3 region has 11 residues. This CDR3 reads CSCRGGHEQYF. As DNA, the CDR3 is TGCAGCTGCCGCGGGGGCCACGAGCAGTACTTC.

V is TRBV2 and J is TRBJ2-3; 8 nucleotides match TRBD1. Germline trimming cut 2 bases from V and 1 base from J; bases unmatched to any gene: 8. CDR1 and CDR2 (germline): SNHLY, FYNNEI. The CDR3 has 17 residues. The CDR3 loop reads CASSEFRGLGGTDTQYF. Written as DNA, the CDR3 is TGTGCCAGCAGTGAATTCAGGGGGCTTGGGGGCACAGATACGCAGTATTTT. Together with reference TRBV2 and TRBJ2-3, the CDR3 gives the full variable domain: EPEVTQTPSHQVTQMGQEVILRCVPISNHLYFYWYRQILGQKVEFLVSFYNNEISEKSEIFDDQFSVERPDGSNFTLKIRSTKLEDSAMYFCASSEFRGLGGTDTQYFGPGTRLTVL.

This clonotype has only a few counts. The genes are TRBV6-6 and TRBJ2-7; 9 bases match TRBD2. The V gene's germline CDR1 is MNHNY and CDR2 SVGAGI (reference sequence). The CDR3 has 16 amino acids. V shed 7 bases and J 6 bases; nucleotides not matched to a gene: 16. Here the CDR3 reads CASTQSEAGGPREQYF. Here the CDR3 DNA reads TGTGCCAGCACCCAAAGTGAAGCGGGGGGCCCGCGCGAGCAGTACTTC.

The chain combines TRBV5-1 with TRBJ2-2; D gene unclear. In germline, CDR1 is SGHRS, CDR2 YFSETQ. The V gene lost 4 bases and the J gene lost 5 bases, with 9 bases spanning the gap. The CDR3 contains 13 residues. The CDR3: CASSETVTGELFF. CDR3 sequence (DNA): TGCGCCAGCAGCGAGACTGTTACCGGGGAGCTGTTTTTT.